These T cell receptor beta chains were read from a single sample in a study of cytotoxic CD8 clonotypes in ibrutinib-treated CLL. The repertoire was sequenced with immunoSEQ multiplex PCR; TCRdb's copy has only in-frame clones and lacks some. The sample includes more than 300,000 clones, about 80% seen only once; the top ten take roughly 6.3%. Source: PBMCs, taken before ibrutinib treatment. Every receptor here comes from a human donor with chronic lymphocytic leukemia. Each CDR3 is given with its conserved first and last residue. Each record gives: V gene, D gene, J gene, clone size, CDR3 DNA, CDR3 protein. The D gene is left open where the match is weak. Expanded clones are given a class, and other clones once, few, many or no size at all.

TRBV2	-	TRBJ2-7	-	TGTGCCAAAGGGCGCTCCTACGAGCAGTACTTC	CAKGRSYEQYF
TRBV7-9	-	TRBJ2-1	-	TGTGCCAGCAGCTTAGATACCGCGGGATTGGAGGGGAATGAGCAGTTCTTC	CASSLDTAGLEGNEQFF
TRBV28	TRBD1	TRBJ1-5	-	TGTGCCAGCAGATTCGACAGGGATGTCTATCAGCCCCAGCATTTT	CASRFDRDVYQPQHF
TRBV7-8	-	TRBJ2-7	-	TGTGCCAGCAGCTTAGCGGTTAGTCAGGGGTTCGAGCAGTACTTC	CASSLAVSQGFEQYF
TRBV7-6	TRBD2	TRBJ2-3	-	TGTGCCAGCAGCATATCGGGGACTAGAGATACGCAGTATTTT	CASSISGTRDTQYF
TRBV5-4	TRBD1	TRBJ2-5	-	TGTGCCAGCAGCTTCGGGACAGGGGTGTACCAAGAGACCCAGTACTTC	CASSFGTGVYQETQYF
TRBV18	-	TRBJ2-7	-	TGTGCCACAACTGGGGGCCCTCTCTACGAGCAGTACTTC	CATTGGPLYEQYF
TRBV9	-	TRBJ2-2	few	TGTGCCAGCAGCGTAGGGACACCGAACACCGGGGAGCTGTTTTTT	CASSVGTPNTGELFF
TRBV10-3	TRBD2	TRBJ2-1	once	TGTGCCATCGCCGCGTGGGAGGGAGGGGAATACAATGAGCAGTTCTTC	CAIAAWEGGEYNEQFF
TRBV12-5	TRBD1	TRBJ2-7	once	TGTGCTAGTGGTCCGCCGACAGGGGCCCGGGGTGGCTCCTACGAGCAGTACTTC	CASGPPTGARGGSYEQYF
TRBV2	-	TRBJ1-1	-	TGTGCCAGCAGTGAATGGGGTGGCACTGAAGCTTTCTTT	CASSEWGGTEAFF
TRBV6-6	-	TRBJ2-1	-	TGTGCCAGCAGCACCGTTGGGGGATTTATAAATGAGCAGTTCTTC	CASSTVGGFINEQFF
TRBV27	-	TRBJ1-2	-	TGTGCCAGCAGGGGCCAGGGTATTGATGTATATGGCTACACCTTC	CASRGQGIDVYGYTF
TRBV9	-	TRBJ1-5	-	TGTGCCAGCAGCGTCGGGAACAATCAGCCCCAGCATTTT	CASSVGNNQPQHF
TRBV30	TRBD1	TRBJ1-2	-	TGTGCCTGGAGTGTCACAGGGGGCGAGTCTGGCTACACCTTC	CAWSVTGGESGYTF
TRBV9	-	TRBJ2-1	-	TGTGCCAGCAGCGTTGGTACAAACTTATACAATGAGCAGTTCTTC	CASSVGTNLYNEQFF
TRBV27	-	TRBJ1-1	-	TGTGCCAGCAGTTTAAGGGGCAGGGGTTTCATGAACACTGAAGCTTTCTTT	CASSLRGRGFMNTEAFF
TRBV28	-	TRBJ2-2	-	TGTGCCAGCAGTTTGGAGACCGGGGAGCTGTTTTTT	CASSLETGELFF
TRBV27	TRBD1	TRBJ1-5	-	TGTGCCAGCAGTTTATCGACAGGGAGTCAGCCCCAGCATTTT	CASSLSTGSQPQHF
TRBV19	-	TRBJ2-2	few	TGTGCCAGTAGTACACGACTAGTAAACACCGGGGAGCTGTTTTTT	CASSTRLVNTGELFF
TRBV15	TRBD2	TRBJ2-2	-	TGTGCCACCAGCAGAGTCGGGAAAGTAGCGGCGGGGGGCCGGGGTGTGCTGTTTTTT	CATSRVGKVAAGGRGVLFF
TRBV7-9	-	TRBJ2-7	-	TGTGCCAGCGGGCTGTTTGAGCAGTACTTC	CASGLFEQYF
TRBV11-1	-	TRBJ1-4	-	TGTGCCAGCAGCGAGTGGCGTGAAAAACTGTTTTTT	CASSEWREKLFF
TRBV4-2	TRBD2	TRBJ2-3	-	TGTGCCAGCAGCCAAGGCCCCCGTGCCAGCGGGAGGCAAGATACGCAGTATTTT	CASSQGPRASGRQDTQYF
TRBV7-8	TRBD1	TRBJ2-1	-	TGTGCCAGCAGCTTAGCCCCCCAGGGGGATGAGCAGTTCTTC	CASSLAPQGDEQFF
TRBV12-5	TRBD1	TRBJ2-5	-	TGTGCTAGTGGTTTGGGAACGAAAACGGGACAGGGGTTCCAAGAGACCCAGTACTTC	CASGLGTKTGQGFQETQYF
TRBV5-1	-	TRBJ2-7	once	TGCGCCAGCAGCCTCGAACATGGTTTCGGGTCCGTAGGGCAGTACTTC	CASSLEHGFGSVGQYF
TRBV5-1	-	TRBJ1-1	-	TGCGCCAGCAGCTTTTACGGCCCATTTGGGACTGAAGCTTTCTTT	CASSFYGPFGTEAFF
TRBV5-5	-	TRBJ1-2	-	TGTGCCAGCAGCTTGGATCAGGGATATGGCTACACCTTC	CASSLDQGYGYTF
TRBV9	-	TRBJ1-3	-	TGTGCCAGCAGCGTAGCAGAGGGGCTCTCTGGAAACACCATATATTTT	CASSVAEGLSGNTIYF
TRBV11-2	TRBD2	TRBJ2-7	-	TGTGCCAGCAGCTTAATAAGCGGGAGGCACGCCTACGAGCAGTACTTC	CASSLISGRHAYEQYF
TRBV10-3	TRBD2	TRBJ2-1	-	TGTGCCATCAGTGAAATAGCGGGACTAAACAATGAGCAGTTCTTC	CAISEIAGLNNEQFF
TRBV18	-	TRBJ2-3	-	TGTGCCAGCTCTTGGAACGGCGGATTGGATACAGATACGCAGTATTTT	CASSWNGGLDTDTQYF
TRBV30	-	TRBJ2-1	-	TGTGCCTGGAGTGTCGGGGGGCACAATGAGCAGTTCTTC	CAWSVGGHNEQFF
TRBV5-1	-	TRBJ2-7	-	TGCGCCAGTCAAGACAGCTACGAGCAGTACTTC	CASQDSYEQYF
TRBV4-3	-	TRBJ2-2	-	TGCGCCAGCAGCCAAGGGGCTAGTTGGACCGGGGAGCTGTTTTTT	CASSQGASWTGELFF
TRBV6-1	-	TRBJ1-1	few	TGTGCCAGCAACCACTACTACAGGGAAACTGAAGCTTTCTTT	CASNHYYRETEAFF
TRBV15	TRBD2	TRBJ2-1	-	TGTGCCACCAGCCGAATGGAATTGAGGGAGGGCAATGAGCAGTTCTTC	CATSRMELREGNEQFF
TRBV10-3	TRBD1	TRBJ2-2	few	TGTGCCATCAGTGGAACCGGGACAGGGGTGTACGGGGAGCTGTTTTTT	CAISGTGTGVYGELFF
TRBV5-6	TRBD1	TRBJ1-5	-	TGTGCCAGCAACTCGCTATCAGACAGGGGGGGGCCCCAGCATTTT	CASNSLSDRGGPQHF
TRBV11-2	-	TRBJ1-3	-	TGTGCCAGCAGCCTAGACAGGATTGGGCCTTACTCTGGAAACACCATATATTTT	CASSLDRIGPYSGNTIYF
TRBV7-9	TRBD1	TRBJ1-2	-	TGTGCCAGCAGCTCACTCCAGGGGGCCCGTCGGGGCTACACCTTC	CASSSLQGARRGYTF
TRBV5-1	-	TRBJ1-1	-	TGCGCCAGCAGCAACTTACAGGGAAACACTGAAGCTTTCTTT	CASSNLQGNTEAFF